What follows are 18 T cell receptor beta chains derived from one specimen sequenced in a study of cytomegalovirus exposure and HLA in healthy donors. PCR employed 60 Vbeta and 13 Jbeta primers. Profiling relied on immunoSEQ multiplex PCR, and the TCRdb table lists in-frame clones only, not all of them. Among 200,000 or so clones listed, around 79% were seen once. Sequences were obtained from PBMCs. Source of these receptors: a man aged 18 to 35 in good health and CMV-seronegative.

The genes are TRBV11-3 and TRBJ2-7, with 7 bases fitting TRBD1. J lost 5 bases, V lost 1 base, and 2 bases had no gene match. CDR3 size: 13 residues. In germline, CDR1 is SGHNT, CDR2 YENEEA. This chain's CDR3 is CASSLADRDEQYF. In nucleotides, the CDR3 is TGTGCCAGCAGCTTAGCCGACAGGGACGAGCAGTACTTC.

V is TRBV7-9 and J is TRBJ2-5; no reliable D call. Germline V gives CDR1 SEHNR, CDR2 FQNEAQ (reference sequence). There are 16 residues in the CDR3. With 2 bases removed from V and 0 bases from J, the gap between germline ends came to 13 bases. CDR3 residues: CASSLYSYSHQETQYF. DNA of the CDR3: TGTGCCAGCAGCTTATATTCGTACAGCCACCAAGAGACCCAGTACTTC.

This chain joins TRBV11-2 and TRBJ2-3, with 11 positions matching TRBD2. CDR3 size: 16 residues. J was trimmed by 4 bases and V by 5 bases; bases with no gene match: 8. Germline values: CDR1 SGHAT, CDR2 FQNNGV. This chain's CDR3 is CASSTPTSGDPDTQYF. CDR3 DNA sequence: TGTGCCAGCAGCACCCCGACTAGCGGGGATCCAGATACGCAGTATTTT.

The chain uses TRBV28 and TRBJ2-7, with 8 bases fitting TRBD1. V shed 5 bases, J shed 1 base, and the junction held 4 bases outside the gene matches. The CDR3 is 14 amino acids. CDR1 is MDHEN, CDR2 SYDVKM, per germline. As DNA, the CDR3 is TGTGCCAGCAGTACGTGGACAGGGTCCTACGAGCAGTACTTC. Protein: CASSTWTGSYEQYF.

J is TRBJ2-2 and V is TRBV6-5; 10 positions agree with TRBD2. Per germline, CDR1 MNHEY and CDR2 SVGAGI. This CDR3 spans 14 amino acids. V lost 6 bases to trimming and J lost 6 bases; unmatched junction nucleotides: 4. The CDR3 DNA follows: TGTGCCAGCAGCCCAGGACTAGCGGCCGGGGAGCTGTTTTTT. Translation gives CASSPGLAAGELFF.

This chain joins TRBV9 and TRBJ2-3; TRBD2 aligns across 13 bases. The germline V gene has CDR1 SGDLS and CDR2 YYNGEE. V gave up 4 bases and J gave up 2 bases; unmatched junction bases: 10. CDR3 size: 18 residues. The CDR3 region has the DNA TGTGCCAGCAGCCACCGACTAGCGGGGGGCCCAACCACAGATACGCAGTATTTT. Translating gives CASSHRLAGGPTTDTQYF.

A remark on this clone: Relative to the germline gene, one junction end is altered; a read error may explain this. V usage is TRBV20-1 and J usage is TRBJ1-3; D not certain. The length of the CDR3 is 11 residues. Germline loops: CDR1 DFQATT, CDR2 SNEGSKA (reference sequence). DNA of the CDR3: TGCAGTGCTAGCGATGGAGACACCATATATTTT. This translates into CSASDGDTIYF.

The rearrangement links TRBV19 to TRBJ1-2; maybe TRBD1 (6 bases). V was clipped by 9 bases and J by 0 bases, with 14 bases between them. Germline CDR1 is LNHDA and CDR2 is SQIVND (reference sequence). This CDR3 comprises 14 residues. This CDR3 reads CASQDRSANYGYTF. CDR3 DNA sequence: TGTGCCAGCCAGGACAGATCAGCTAACTATGGCTACACCTTC.

This chain joins TRBV30 and TRBJ2-7; 11 bases align to TRBD2. There are 17 residues in the CDR3. The ends lost 5 bases at V and 0 bases at J; junction bases unmatched: 12. The germline CDR1 and CDR2 sequences are GTSNPN and SVGIG (reference sequence). CDR3 in amino acids: CAWEPQGLAETSYEQYF. In DNA form, the CDR3 reads TGTGCCTGGGAACCACAGGGACTAGCGGAGACCTCCTACGAGCAGTACTTC.

The chain carries TRBV5-1 and TRBJ1-5; no firm D call. CDR1 is SGHRS and CDR2 is YFSETQ in the germline V gene. The CDR3 totals 15 residues. V lost 0 bases and J lost 0, with 7 bases in between. CDR3 sequence: CASSLAGNSNQPQHF. As DNA, the CDR3 is TGCGCCAGCAGCTTGGCGGGGAATAGCAATCAGCCCCAGCATTTT. Variable domain in full (rest from reference TRBV5-1 and TRBJ1-5): KAGVTQTPRYLIKTRGQQVTLSCSPISGHRSVSWYQQTPGQGLQFLFEYFSETQRNKGNFPGRFSGRQFSNSRSEMNVSTLELGDSALYLCASSLAGNSNQPQHFGDGTRLSIL.

V usage is TRBV6-5 and J usage is TRBJ1-2; D is possibly TRBD1 (5 bases). Between the trimmed V and J ends, which lost 5 bases and 3 bases, there was a span of 13 bases. The germline V gene encodes CDR1 MNHEY and CDR2 SVGAGI. This CDR3 contains 14 residues. The CDR3 reads CASSPPQVDYGYTF. CDR3 in DNA: TGTGCCAGCAGTCCCCCACAGGTTGACTATGGCTACACCTTC.

The chain combines TRBV2 with TRBJ2-2, with TRBD1 identical over 7 bases. The CDR3 runs to 16 residues. J gave up 1 base and V 5 bases, and 7 bases lay outside the gene matches. Germline-derived CDR1 and CDR2 are SNHLY and FYNNEI. The DNA of the CDR3 is TGTGCCAGCAGTCTCACCGGGACAGAGAACACCGGGGAGCTGTTTTTT. Protein product: CASSLTGTENTGELFF.

The chain joins TRBV6-4 to TRBJ2-1, with D maybe TRBD2 (7 bases). Germline CDR1 reads MRHNA; CDR2 reads SNTAGT. This CDR3 is built from 16 residues. The V end lost 0 bases, the J end lost 3 bases, and 12 bases lay between the germline ends. The CDR3 DNA sequence: TGTGCCAGCAGTGACTCTGGGGGGGCCGGCTACAATGAGCAGTTCTTC. This codes for CASSDSGGAGYNEQFF.

V gene TRBV6-1 combines with J gene TRBJ1-5, with 7 bases fitting TRBD1. The V and J ends lost 4 bases and 4 bases, in that order; junction bases with no gene match: 1. Germline V lookup: CDR1 MNHNS, CDR2 SASEGT. The CDR3 runs 13 residues. In DNA form, the CDR3 reads TGTGCCAGCAGTGTGGGACAGAATCAGCCCCAGCATTTT. This translates into CASSVGQNQPQHF.

The rearrangement uses TRBV19 and TRBJ1-1; D not certain. Trimming stripped 7 bases from V and 0 bases from J, with 9 bases between. CDR3 length: 13 amino acids. Looked up from germline, CDR1 is LNHDA and CDR2 is SQIVND (reference sequence). The CDR3 DNA follows: TGTGCCAGTAATCAGGCGATGAACACTGAAGCTTTCTTT. This translates into CASNQAMNTEAFF.

The chain uses TRBV7-8 and TRBJ2-7; D call uncertain. This CDR3 is 15 amino acids long. CDR1 SGHVS and CDR2 FQNEAQ come from the germline V gene. V lost 1 base and J lost 2, with 12 bases in between. The CDR3 sequence is CASSLDQRMTYEQYF. The DNA of the CDR3 is TGTGCCAGCAGCTTAGACCAGCGCATGACCTACGAGCAGTACTTC.

The chain recombines TRBV27 with TRBJ2-7; 7 nucleotides match TRBD1. From germline, CDR1 is MNHEY and CDR2 SMNVEV (reference sequence). This CDR3 comprises 16 residues. V was pared by 4 bases and J by 0 bases, with 9 bases of the junction left unmatched. The CDR3 bases are TGTGCCAGCAGTTCGTACGCGGACAGGATCTCCTACGAGCAGTACTTC. Its protein product is CASSSYADRISYEQYF.

For this clone: Mismatch with germline at one junction end may stem from a read error. This sequence joins TRBV28 and TRBJ2-1; D is perhaps TRBD1 (6 bases). The CDR3 has 13 residues. CDR1 MDHEN and CDR2 SYDVKM come from the germline V gene. CDR3 residues: CASPGRGYDEQFF. The CDR3 bases are TGTGCCAGCCCGGGCAGGGGCTACGATGAGCAGTTCTTC.